This entry features one T cell receptor (beta chain) sequence. The target antigen is unknown. The CDR3 extends over 15 amino acids. The germline V gene encodes CDR1 GTSNPN and CDR2 SVGIG (reference sequence). Trimming cost V 2 bases and J 6 bases, with 14 bases left between them. In the authors' methods: As immunoSEQ supplied junction-only sequences (without quality scores), filtering differed. Sequenced by immunoSEQ multiplex PCR; TCRdb stores in-frame clones only, minus some. Clone size and the V and J calls come from that table; the DNA yielded D and trimming. Of millions of clones in the sample, 80% to 95% were seen once. The sample is drawn from a study of shared clonotypes between healthy human individuals. Study summary: Donor composition was two women and three men, aged 18 to 49. Regarding the study as a whole: Represented diversity, genetic and exposure-history alike, was limited by few donors.

This sequence originates from a man between 18 and 35 years old in good health. Some clones in this sample may be carry-over from other donors' samples. This chain connects TRBV30 to TRBJ1-6, with a weak D call TRBD1 (5 bases). The sequenced sample consisted of naive CD4+ T cells from PBMCs. Subset here: CD45RA+ positively selected. The CDR3 DNA is TGTGCCTGGAGTCCCCTTCGTGGGGCTAATTCACCCCTCCACTTT. Its translation is CAWSPLRGANSPLHF.